These 17 T cell receptor beta chains were sequenced from one sample in a study of T-cell reconstitution after alpha-beta-depleted transplantation in children. Researchers prepared the TCRbeta library using unique molecular identifiers, the study reports. TCRdb processed the PCR reads anew with MiXCR; each CDR3 protein has one entry. The sample includes 200,000 or so distinct CDR3 sequences, roughly 6.5% of them seen just once. The material was PBMCs, obtained before TCRalphabeta/CD19-depleted stem cell transplant. The source is a girl under three years old with combined immunodeficiency, due to receive a stem cell transplant.

This clonotype has at least ten counts. The rearrangement uses TRBV20-1 and TRBJ2-5; possible D gene TRBD2, 7 bases. The germline V gene encodes CDR1 DFQATT and CDR2 SNEGSKA (reference sequence). The CDR3 length is 14 residues. V lost 0 bases to trimming and J lost 5 bases, with 13 bases between them. CDR3 sequence reads: CSARDAKGGETQYF. The DNA for the CDR3 is TGCAGTGCTAGAGATGCCAAGGGGGGGGAGACCCAGTACTTC.

This clonotype was seen repeatedly, ten times or more. The chain employs TRBV2 and TRBJ2-3; 10 nucleotides match TRBD1. The CDR3 is 14 amino acids. V dropped 8 bases and J dropped 8; count of bases not matched to a gene: 10. Germline-derived CDR1 and CDR2 are SNHLY and FYNNEI. Here the CDR3 reads CASYRDRGGLTQYF. DNA of the CDR3: TGTGCCAGCTATAGGGACAGGGGAGGTCTTACGCAGTATTTT.

This sequence joins TRBV27 and TRBJ2-1, with D unclear. Germline values: CDR1 MNHEY, CDR2 SMNVEV (reference sequence). Trimming stripped 6 bases from V and 7 bases from J, with 16 bases between. The CDR3 extends over 14 amino acids. Here the CDR3 reads CASSPVFGGNEQFF. The DNA for the CDR3 is TGTGCCAGCAGCCCAGTATTCGGTGGAAATGAGCAGTTCTTC.

In this sample, this clonotype turned up a few times. The chain carries TRBV20-1 and TRBJ1-1; D remains unclear. The CDR3 runs to 14 residues. Between the trimmed V and J ends, which lost 4 bases and 0 bases, there was a span of 12 bases. Germline V CDR1 and CDR2: DFQATT, SNEGSKA (reference sequence). CDR3 region: CSATRPAMNTEAFF. CDR3 DNA: TGCAGTGCTACACGACCGGCCATGAACACTGAAGCTTTCTTT.

The genes are TRBV7-9 and TRBJ2-7; D uncertain. Deletions cut 5 bases from V and 2 bases from J, with 13 bases between. Looked up from germline, CDR1 is SEHNR and CDR2 is FQNEAQ (reference sequence). The CDR3 totals 14 residues. This chain's CDR3 is CASSLNSAAYEQYF. The CDR3 DNA follows: TGTGCCAGCAGCCTTAATTCAGCAGCCTACGAGCAGTACTTC. The full variable domain, in which reference TRBV7-9 and TRBJ2-7 provide the parts outside the CDR3, is DTGVSQNPRHKITKRGQNVTFRCDPISEHNRLYWYRQTLGQGPEFLTYFQNEAQLEKSRLLSDRFSAERPKGSFSTLEIQRTEQGDSAMYLCASSLNSAAYEQYFGPGTRLTVT.

This clonotype was seen more than once but under ten times. The V and J genes are TRBV13 and TRBJ2-1; a possible D gene is TRBD1 (5 bases). V gave up 1 base and J gave up 6 bases, with 13 bases separating them. This CDR3 region has 15 residues. CDR1 PRHDT and CDR2 FYEKMQ come from the germline V gene (reference sequence). The CDR3 loop reads CASSLEQGTGNEQFF. The CDR3 DNA sequence: TGTGCCAGCAGCTTAGAGCAGGGTACTGGCAATGAGCAGTTCTTC.

Ten or more counts support this clonotype. The chain combines TRBV5-1 with TRBJ2-3; TRBD2 might be the D (5 bases). V was cut by 4 bases and J by 2 bases, with 11 bases left in between. Germline V lookup: CDR1 SGHRS, CDR2 YFSETQ. The CDR3 has 14 amino acids. The DNA for the CDR3 is TGCGCCAGCAGCGCGGCAGACTACACAGATACGCAGTATTTT. This gives the protein CASSAADYTDTQYF.

Ten or more counts support this clonotype. CDR3 DNA: TGTGCCATCAGTGAGTCGGTCGGGGCCTACAATGAGCAGTTCTTC. Protein: CAISESVGAYNEQFF. This sequence joins TRBV10-3 and TRBJ2-1; D perhaps matches TRBD2 (5 bases). The CDR3 covers 15 residues. Trimming took off 0 bases at V and 2 bases at J, with 8 bases between the two ends. Germline-derived CDR1 and CDR2 are ENHRY and SYGVKD.

This clonotype was counted many times. The chain recombines TRBV12-3 or TRBV12-4 with TRBJ1-1, with TRBD1 identical over 9 bases. With 5 bases clipped from V and 2 bases from J, the junction kept 9 bases outside the gene matches. The CDR3 spans 16 residues. CDR3 bases: TGTGCCAGCAGTGGGGGACAGGGATCTTTCAACACTGAAGCTTTCTTT. Translation gives CASSGGQGSFNTEAFF.

This clonotype was seen repeatedly, ten times or more. V usage is TRBV7-4 and J usage is TRBJ2-4, with D unresolved. Trimming cost V 10 bases and J 1 base, with 2 bases left between them. From germline, CDR1 is SGHVT and CDR2 SQSDAQ. CDR3 length: 10 residues. Written as DNA, the CDR3 is TGTGCCATCGCCAAAAACATTCAGTACTTC. Protein sequence: CAIAKNIQYF.

A note on this clonotype: A clone one base away is much larger, so this may be a read error. The chain recombines TRBV7-9 with TRBJ2-7; 9 bases fit TRBD2. Germline V gene lookup returns CDR1 SEHNR and CDR2 FQNEAQ (reference sequence). With V trimmed by 4 bases and J by 5 bases, 9 bases remained unmatched. The CDR3 consists of 15 residues. CDR3 loop: CASSWGSGGSNEQYF. The CDR3 nucleotides read TGTGCCAGCAGCTGGGGAAGCGGGGGGAGCAACGAGCAGTACTTC.

This clonotype has at least ten counts. V usage is TRBV20-1 and J usage is TRBJ2-1, with 7 bases that match TRBD2. CDR1 is DFQATT and CDR2 is SNEGSKA in the germline V gene (reference sequence). This CDR3 comprises 13 residues. V trimming: 6 bases; J trimming: 5 bases; junction bases outside the gene matches: 7. The CDR3 DNA reads TGCAGTGCGAGACCCAGCGGGGACAATGAGCAGTTCTTC. It translates to CSARPSGDNEQFF.

This clonotype was seen ten or more times. CDR3 nucleotides: TGCGCCAGCAGCCTTGTTCCTATAGCGGAGGGCTCCTACGAGCAGTACTTC. It specifies CASSLVPIAEGSYEQYF. The chain uses TRBV4-1 and TRBJ2-7; tentatively, D is TRBD2 (6 bases). The CDR3 sequence is 17 residues long. The V end was cut by 4 bases, the J end by 0 bases, with 19 bases between. CDR1 MGHRA and CDR2 YSYEKL come from the germline V gene.

Ten or more counts support this clonotype. The chain links TRBV28 to TRBJ1-1, with 7 bases matching TRBD1. This CDR3 spans 16 amino acids. Looked up from germline, CDR1 is MDHEN and CDR2 is SYDVKM. With 7 bases clipped from V and 5 bases from J, the junction kept 16 bases outside the gene matches. CDR3 sequence (DNA): TGTGCCAGCAATAGGGCGGGGACACAGGGGAGGACTGAAGCTTTCTTT. Translating it yields CASNRAGTQGRTEAFF.

J is TRBJ2-3 and V is TRBV5-1; 14 bases agree with TRBD2. Germline trimming cut 4 bases from V and 1 base from J; bases unmatched to any gene: 2. This CDR3 is 16 amino acids long. The germline CDR1 and CDR2 sequences are SGHRS and YFSETQ. This chain's CDR3 is CASSAGLAGGTDTQYF. The CDR3 DNA reads as TGCGCCAGCAGCGCGGGACTAGCGGGAGGCACAGATACGCAGTATTTT.

This clonotype was detected ten times or more. As DNA, the CDR3 is TGCAGCGGCGTCCGGGACAGGGGGCTTCCCTACAATGAGCAGTTCTTC. Translation: CSGVRDRGLPYNEQFF. This chain links TRBV29-1 with TRBJ2-1; 12 nucleotides align to TRBD1. Germline V gene data show CDR1 as SQVTM and CDR2 as ANQGSEA. Trimming at V came to 7 bases and at J to 2 bases, leaving 9 bases not matched to a gene. The CDR3 runs to 16 residues.

This clonotype was detected only a few times. The J gene is TRBJ2-1, the V gene TRBV4-3, with 10 bases matching TRBD2. CDR1 is LGHNA, CDR2 YSLEER, per germline. The CDR3 runs 14 residues. V was pared by 4 bases and J by 15 bases, with 12 bases of the junction left unmatched. The CDR3 coding sequence is TGCGCCAGCAGCCGACCCGGTATAGCGGGGGGATTGTTCTTC. Residues: CASSRPGIAGGLFF.